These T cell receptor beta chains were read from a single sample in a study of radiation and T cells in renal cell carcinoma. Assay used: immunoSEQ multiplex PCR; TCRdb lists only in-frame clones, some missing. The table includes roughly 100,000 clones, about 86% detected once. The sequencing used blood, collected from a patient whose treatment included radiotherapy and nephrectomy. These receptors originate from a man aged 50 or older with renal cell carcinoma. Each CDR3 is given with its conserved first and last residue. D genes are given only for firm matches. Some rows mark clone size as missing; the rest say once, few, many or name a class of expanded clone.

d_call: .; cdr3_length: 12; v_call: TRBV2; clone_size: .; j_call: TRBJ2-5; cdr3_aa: CASSDHQETQYF; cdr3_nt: TGTGCCAGCAGTGACCACCAAGAGACCCAGTACTTC
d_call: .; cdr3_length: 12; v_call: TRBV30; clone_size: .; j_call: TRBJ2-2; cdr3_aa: CAWKGNTGELFF; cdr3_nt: TGTGCCTGGAAAGGGAACACCGGGGAGCTGTTTTTT
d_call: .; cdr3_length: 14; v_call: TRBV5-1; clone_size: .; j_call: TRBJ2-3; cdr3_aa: CASSLAQSTDTQYF; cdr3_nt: TGCGCCAGCAGCTTGGCACAAAGCACAGATACGCAGTATTTT
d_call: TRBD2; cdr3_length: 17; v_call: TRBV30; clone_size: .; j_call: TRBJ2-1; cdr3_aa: CAWRRLLAGGPTTQQFF; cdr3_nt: TGTGCCTGGAGGCGACTCCTAGCGGGGGGCCCAACCACACAGCAGTTCTTC
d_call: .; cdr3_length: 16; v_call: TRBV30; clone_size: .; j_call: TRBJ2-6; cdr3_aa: CAWTQGHSSGANVLTF; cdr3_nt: TGTGCCTGGACACAGGGTCATAGCTCTGGGGCCAACGTCCTGACTTTC
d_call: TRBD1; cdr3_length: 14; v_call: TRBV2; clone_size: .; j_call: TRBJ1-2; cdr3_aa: CASSGVTGVNGYTF; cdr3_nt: TGTGCCAGCAGTGGGGTGACAGGGGTCAATGGCTACACCTTC
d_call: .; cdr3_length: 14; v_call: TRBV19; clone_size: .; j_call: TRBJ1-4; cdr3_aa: CASSIGQHNEKLFF; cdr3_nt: TGTGCCAGTAGTATCGGACAGCATAATGAAAAACTGTTTTTT
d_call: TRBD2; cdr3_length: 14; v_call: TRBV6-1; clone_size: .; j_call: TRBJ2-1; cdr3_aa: CASKLAGGNNEQFF; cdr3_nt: TGTGCCAGCAAACTAGCGGGTGGAAACAATGAGCAGTTCTTC
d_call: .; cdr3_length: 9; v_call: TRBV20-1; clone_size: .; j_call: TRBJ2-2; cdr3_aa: CRVTGELFF; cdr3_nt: TGCAGGGTCACCGGGGAGCTGTTTTTT
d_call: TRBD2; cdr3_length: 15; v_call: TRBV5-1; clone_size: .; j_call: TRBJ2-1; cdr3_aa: CASSLGGSSYNEQFF; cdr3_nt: TGCGCCAGCAGCTTGGGCGGGAGCTCCTACAATGAGCAGTTCTTC
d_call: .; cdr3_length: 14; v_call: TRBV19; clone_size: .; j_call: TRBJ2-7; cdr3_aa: CASSLQVGAYEQYF; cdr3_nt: TGTGCCAGTAGTCTCCAGGTCGGAGCCTACGAGCAGTACTTC
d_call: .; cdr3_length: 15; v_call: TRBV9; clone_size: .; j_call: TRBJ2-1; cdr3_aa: CASSVELTAWNEQFF; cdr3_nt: TGTGCCAGCAGCGTAGAGCTTACGGCTTGGAATGAGCAGTTCTTC
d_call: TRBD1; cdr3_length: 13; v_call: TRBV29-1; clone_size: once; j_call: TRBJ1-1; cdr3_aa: CSAARGTGTEAFF; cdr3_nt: TGCAGCGCGGCCAGGGGGACGGGCACTGAAGCTTTCTTT
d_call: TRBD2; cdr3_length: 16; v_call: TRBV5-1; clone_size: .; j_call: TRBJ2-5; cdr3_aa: CASTKLAGGGQETQYF; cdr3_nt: TGCGCCAGCACCAAATTAGCGGGAGGAGGGCAAGAGACCCAGTACTTC
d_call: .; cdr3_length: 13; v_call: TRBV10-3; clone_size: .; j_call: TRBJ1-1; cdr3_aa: CAITLQGNTEAFF; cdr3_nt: TGTGCCATCACCTTACAGGGGAACACTGAAGCTTTCTTT
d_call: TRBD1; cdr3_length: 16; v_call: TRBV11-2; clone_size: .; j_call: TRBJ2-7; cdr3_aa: CASSFDSGTVRPEQYF; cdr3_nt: TGTGCCAGCAGCTTTGACTCCGGGACAGTGAGACCCGAGCAGTACTTC
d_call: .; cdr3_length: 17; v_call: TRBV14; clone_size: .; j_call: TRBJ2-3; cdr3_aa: CASSQDMRTASTDTQYF; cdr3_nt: TGTGCCAGCAGCCAAGACATGCGGACAGCCAGCACAGATACGCAGTATTTT
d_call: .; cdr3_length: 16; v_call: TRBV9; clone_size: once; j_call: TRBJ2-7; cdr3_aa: CASSVGSGGYSYEQYF; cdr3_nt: TGTGCCAGCAGCGTAGGATCGGGCGGTTACTCCTACGAGCAGTACTTC
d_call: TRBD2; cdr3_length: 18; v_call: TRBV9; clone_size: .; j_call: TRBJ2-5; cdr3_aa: CASSGGTSGGPYQETQYF; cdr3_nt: TGTGCCAGCAGCGGAGGGACTAGCGGGGGTCCGTACCAAGAGACCCAGTACTTC
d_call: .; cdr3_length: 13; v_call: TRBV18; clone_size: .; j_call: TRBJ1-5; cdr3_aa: CASSPSGDQPQHF; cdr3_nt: TGTGCCAGCTCACCATCGGGGGATCAGCCCCAGCATTTT
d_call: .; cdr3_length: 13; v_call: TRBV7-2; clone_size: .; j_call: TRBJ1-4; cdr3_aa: CASSLMKNEKLFF; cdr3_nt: TGTGCCAGCAGCTTAATGAAAAATGAAAAACTGTTTTTT
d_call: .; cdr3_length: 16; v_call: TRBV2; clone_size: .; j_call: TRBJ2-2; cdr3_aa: CASSVTWGANTGELFF; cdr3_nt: TGTGCCAGCAGCGTTACTTGGGGAGCAAACACCGGGGAGCTGTTTTTT
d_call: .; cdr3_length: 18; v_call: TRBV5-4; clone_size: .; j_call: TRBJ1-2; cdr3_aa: CASSFKVGVGPSDYGYTF; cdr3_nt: TGTGCCAGCAGCTTTAAAGTCGGCGTGGGCCCCTCTGACTATGGCTACACCTTC
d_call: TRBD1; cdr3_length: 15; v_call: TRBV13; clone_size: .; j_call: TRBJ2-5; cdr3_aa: CASSLGGTGAETQYF; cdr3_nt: TGTGCCAGCAGCTTAGGGGGGACAGGGGCAGAGACCCAGTACTTC
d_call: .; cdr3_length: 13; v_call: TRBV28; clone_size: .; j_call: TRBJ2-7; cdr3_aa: CASSRAGSYEQYF; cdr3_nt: TGTGCCAGCAGTCGGGCAGGGTCCTACGAGCAGTACTTC
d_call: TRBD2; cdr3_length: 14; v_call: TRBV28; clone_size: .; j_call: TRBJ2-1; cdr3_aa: CASSGASGYNEQFF; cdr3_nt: TGTGCCAGCAGTGGTGCTAGCGGGTACAATGAGCAGTTCTTC
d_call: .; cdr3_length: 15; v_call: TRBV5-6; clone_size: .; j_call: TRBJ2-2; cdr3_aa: CASSVQVPNTGELFF; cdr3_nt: TGTGCCAGCAGCGTGCAGGTCCCGAACACCGGGGAGCTGTTTTTT
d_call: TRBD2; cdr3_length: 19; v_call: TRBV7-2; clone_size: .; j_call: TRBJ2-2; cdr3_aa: CASSLEWPSGGPNTGELFF; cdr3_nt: TGTGCCAGCAGCTTAGAGTGGCCTAGCGGGGGCCCAAACACCGGGGAGCTGTTTTTT
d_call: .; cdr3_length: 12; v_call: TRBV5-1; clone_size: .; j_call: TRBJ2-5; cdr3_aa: CASSLAGETQYF; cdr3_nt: TGCGCCAGCAGCTTGGCGGGGGAGACCCAGTACTTC
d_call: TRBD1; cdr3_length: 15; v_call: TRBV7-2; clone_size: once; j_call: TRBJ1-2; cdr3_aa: CASSFGQGSYYGYTF; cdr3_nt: TGTGCCAGCAGCTTCGGACAGGGATCATACTATGGCTACACCTTC
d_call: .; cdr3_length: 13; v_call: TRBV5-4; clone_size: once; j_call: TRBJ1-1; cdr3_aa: CASSLVGETEAFF; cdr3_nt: TGTGCCAGCAGCTTAGTTGGGGAGACTGAAGCTTTCTTT
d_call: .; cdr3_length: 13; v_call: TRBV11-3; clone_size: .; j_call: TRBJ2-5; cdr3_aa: CASSPRWGETQYF; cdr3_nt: TGTGCCAGCAGCCCAAGGTGGGGGGAGACCCAGTACTTC
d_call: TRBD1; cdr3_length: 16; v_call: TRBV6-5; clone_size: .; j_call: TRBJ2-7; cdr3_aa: CASSYSGGTGGDGQYF; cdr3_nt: TGTGCCAGCAGTTACTCCGGTGGGACAGGGGGTGATGGGCAGTACTTC
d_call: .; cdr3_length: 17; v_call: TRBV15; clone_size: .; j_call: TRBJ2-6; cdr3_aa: CATSRTKFREGANVLTF; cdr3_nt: TGTGCCACCAGCAGGACTAAATTTCGGGAAGGGGCCAACGTCCTGACTTTC
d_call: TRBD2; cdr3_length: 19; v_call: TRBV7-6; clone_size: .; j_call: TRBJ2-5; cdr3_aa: CASSLVLWTSGGAPETQYF; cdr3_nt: TGTGCCAGCAGCTTAGTTTTGTGGACTAGCGGGGGAGCCCCAGAGACCCAGTACTTC
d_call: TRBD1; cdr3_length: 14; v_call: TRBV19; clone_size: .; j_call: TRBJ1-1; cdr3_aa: CASSDGQGHTEAFF; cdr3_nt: TGTGCCAGTAGTGACGGACAGGGCCACACTGAAGCTTTCTTT
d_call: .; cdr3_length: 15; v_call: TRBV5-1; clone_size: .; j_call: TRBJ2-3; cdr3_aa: CASSLGWGLGDTQYF; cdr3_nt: TGCGCCAGCAGCCTGGGCTGGGGCCTCGGGGATACGCAGTATTTT